What follows are 28 T cell receptor beta chains derived from one specimen sequenced in a study of T cell responses to AZD1222 COVID-19 vaccine. The data were produced by immunoSEQ multiplex PCR, yet TCRdb's version contains in-frame clones alone and is incomplete. In the table there are fewer than 70,000 clones, about 91% of which are singletons. The sample was peripheral blood, taken 28 days after the second AZD1222 dose. These receptors originate from an adult who received the AZD1222 COVID-19 vaccine.

V and J are TRBV12-2 and TRBJ1-4; the table's D gene call, TRBD1, was not cross checked with the DNA. TRBV12-2 is given as a pseudogene. This CDR3 contains 19 residues. As DNA, the CDR3 is TGTGCAACCCTGGGGATGGGATCAGACAGGGGGGTCACTAATGAAAAACTGTTTTTT. Amino acids: CATLGMGSDRGVTNEKLFF.

The gene calls are TRBV6-5 and TRBJ1-6, with TRBD1 matching over 10 bases. After removal of 6 bases from V and 10 bases from J, the junction contained 9 bases not matched to a gene. CDR1 is MNHEY, CDR2 SVGAGI, per germline. The CDR3 is made up of 15 amino acids. CDR3 sequence (DNA): TGTGCCAGCAGCAACACCGGGACAGGGGACTCACCCCTCCACTTT. Its protein is CASSNTGTGDSPLHF.

The CDR3 reads CASSPSGTRNLYEQYF. The CDR3, as DNA: TGCGCCAGCAGCCCCTCCGGGACACGGAACCTCTACGAGCAGTACTTC. The chain couples TRBV4-1 to TRBJ2-7; D perhaps matches TRBD1 (6 bases). The CDR3 sequence is 16 residues long. Germline V gives CDR1 MGHRA, CDR2 YSYEKL. Trimming took off 4 bases at V and 3 bases at J, with 19 bases between the two ends.

The chain couples TRBV19 to TRBJ1-1; D might be TRBD1 (5 bases). CDR1 is LNHDA and CDR2 is SQIVND in the germline V gene (reference sequence). V lost 3 bases and J 5 bases, leaving 13 bases between the germline ends. The CDR3 runs 14 residues. CDR3: CASSIGGVGTEAFF. The DNA for the CDR3 is TGTGCCAGTAGTATTGGAGGGGTAGGAACTGAAGCTTTCTTT.

This chain joins TRBV6-4 and TRBJ1-2; perhaps TRBD1 as D (5 bases). CDR3 size: 13 residues. CDR1 is MRHNA and CDR2 is SNTAGT in the germline V gene. V dropped 6 bases and J dropped 0 bases, with 8 bases sitting between them. The CDR3 here is CASSEGANYGYTF. The CDR3 DNA follows: TGTGCCAGCAGCGAAGGGGCTAACTATGGCTACACCTTC.

This rearrangement joins TRBV11-2 to TRBJ2-1; D unclear. The V end lost 1 base, the J end lost 4 bases, and 11 bases lay between the germline ends. This CDR3 region has 15 residues. Germline CDR1 SGHAT, CDR2 FQNNGV. This chain's CDR3 is CASSLAGSLYNEQFF. Written as DNA, the CDR3 is TGTGCCAGCAGCTTAGCAGGATCCCTTTACAATGAGCAGTTCTTC.

V and J are TRBV1 and TRBJ2-5. TRBV1 is a known pseudogene. The CDR3 consists of 13 residues. CDR3 sequence: CTSSQWNGETQYF. CDR3 DNA sequence: TGCACCAGCAGCCAATGGAACGGAGAGACCCAGTACTTC.

The sample holds one count of this clone. The chain uses TRBV4-1 and TRBJ2-7, with D maybe TRBD2 (5 bases). The CDR3 totals 13 residues. V was clipped by 3 bases and J by 5 bases, with 11 bases between them. Per germline, CDR1 MGHRA and CDR2 YSYEKL. Here the CDR3 DNA reads TGCGCCAGCAGCCACCCCGGGATAAACGAGCAGTACTTC. It translates to CASSHPGINEQYF.

This clone has just one count. V and J are TRBV9 and TRBJ2-2, with 7 positions matching TRBD1. CDR3 length equals 16 residues. Germline-derived CDR1 and CDR2 are SGDLS and YYNGEE. The V gene end was trimmed by 1 base and the J gene end by 0 bases; junction bases not matched to a gene: 3. Written as DNA, the CDR3 is TGTGCCAGCAGCGTACTGGGACAGCCGAACACCGGGGAGCTGTTTTTT. Protein product: CASSVLGQPNTGELFF.

CDR3 sequence reads: CASSLDGQKNEKLFF. In DNA form, the CDR3 reads TGCGCCAGCAGCTTGGACGGACAGAAAAATGAAAAACTGTTTTTT. This rearrangement joins TRBV5-1 to TRBJ1-4, with TRBD1 as a possible D gene (6 bases). CDR1 is SGHRS, CDR2 YFSETQ, per germline. There are 15 residues in the CDR3. The V end lost 0 bases, the J end lost 5 bases, and 11 bases lay between the germline ends.

The rearrangement joins TRBV5-1 to TRBJ2-1, with D hard to call. Trimming cost V 0 bases and J 6 bases, with 7 bases left between them. Germline CDR1 is SGHRS and CDR2 is YFSETQ. This CDR3 has 13 residues. The CDR3 loop reads CASSLDLVNEQFF. As DNA, the CDR3 is TGCGCCAGCAGCTTGGACCTAGTCAATGAGCAGTTCTTC.

This clone was counted a few times. The chain carries TRBV3-1 (or the pseudogene TRBV3-2) and TRBJ1-2, with D maybe TRBD1 (5 bases). This CDR3 is 14 amino acids long. The germline CDR1 and CDR2 sequences are LGHDT and YNNKEL (reference sequence). V lost 5 bases and J 7 bases, leaving 17 bases between the germline ends. CDR3 amino acids: CASSRPDRAVGYTF. The DNA for the CDR3 is TGTGCCAGCAGCAGACCTGACAGAGCTGTTGGCTACACCTTC.

The CDR3 spells CASSISTRGLLDSPLHF. The CDR3 coding sequence is TGTGCCAGTAGTATATCCACCAGGGGCCTTCTCGATTCACCCCTCCACTTT. The gene calls are TRBV19 and TRBJ1-6; D may be TRBD1 (6 bases). CDR1 is LNHDA, CDR2 SQIVND, per germline (reference sequence). The CDR3 has 17 amino acids. V was pared by 2 bases and J by 8 bases, with 19 bases between.

CDR3 DNA sequence: TGTGCCAGCAGCAATTGTGCCGGGAGTTACAATGAGCAGTTCTTC. Translated: CASSNCAGSYNEQFF. The chain joins TRBV21-1 to TRBJ2-1; the DNA was not used to check the table's D call, TRBD2. TRBV21-1 is noted as a pseudogene. The CDR3 has 15 residues.

The rearrangement links TRBV14 to TRBJ2-2, with 10 bases lining up with TRBD2. V was pared by 6 bases and J by 4 bases, with 5 bases of the junction left unmatched. Germline V gene lookup returns CDR1 SGHDN and CDR2 FVKESK. CDR3 length: 15 amino acids. CDR3 in amino acids: CASSLAGVITGELFF. The DNA of the CDR3 is TGTGCCAGCAGTCTAGCGGGAGTAATCACCGGGGAGCTGTTTTTT.

This clone was seen once. The V gene is TRBV2, the J gene TRBJ1-4; D may be TRBD1 (5 bases). CDR3 length: 12 amino acids. Trimming took 6 bases from V and 13 from J, leaving 15 bases between them. CDR1 is SNHLY and CDR2 is FYNNEI in the germline V gene. CDR3 protein: CASRGDSPSLFF. The CDR3 DNA is TGTGCCAGCAGAGGGGACTCGCCTTCACTGTTTTTT.

The genes are TRBV29-1 and TRBJ1-1, with a weak D call TRBD1 (6 bases). V was shortened by 2 bases and J by 7 bases, with 14 bases between the two germline ends. The CDR3 totals 13 residues. Germline loops: CDR1 SQVTM, CDR2 ANQGSEA. The CDR3 nucleotides are TGCAGCGTTGAAAGGGGGTCCCCAAATGAAGCTTTCTTT. The encoded protein is CSVERGSPNEAFF.

The rearrangement uses TRBV10-3 and TRBJ2-3; D is uncertain. V lost 3 bases to trimming and J lost 4 bases, with 14 bases between them. The CDR3 is 15 residues long. CDR1 ENHRY and CDR2 SYGVKD come from the germline V gene. The CDR3 nucleotides are TGTGCCATCAGTGACCGACTGGAGTCATCAGATACGCAGTATTTT. Residues: CAISDRLESSDTQYF.

The chain employs TRBV5-1 and TRBJ1-2; D might be TRBD1 (6 bases). From germline, CDR1 is SGHRS and CDR2 YFSETQ. The CDR3 covers 16 residues. Trimming shortened V by 0 bases and J by 6 bases, and 18 bases separated the two germline ends. The CDR3 DNA follows: TGCGCCAGCAGCTTGGCCCCCAGGGAAGGGGGGAATGGCTACACCTTC. This codes for CASSLAPREGGNGYTF.

This rearrangement joins TRBV18 to TRBJ2-1; weak D call: TRBD1 (5 bases). Germline V CDR1 and CDR2: KGHSH, LQKENI. V was cut by 5 bases and J by 5 bases, with 13 bases left in between. The CDR3 is 14 amino acids. Written as DNA, the CDR3 is TGTGCCAGCTCATTGGACATTTTCCACAATGAGCAGTTCTTC. This translates into CASSLDIFHNEQFF.

The V and J genes are TRBV25-1 and TRBJ1-2, with TRBD1 identical over 8 bases. V dropped 2 bases and J dropped 4; count of bases not matched to a gene: 0. Germline loops: CDR1 MGHDK, CDR2 SYGVNS. The CDR3 length is 13 residues. The CDR3 region has the DNA TGTGCCAGCAGTGAAGACAGGGGCTATGGCTACACCTTC. Translation gives CASSEDRGYGYTF.

This sequence joins TRBV4-1 and TRBJ2-4; 8 bases line up with TRBD1. This CDR3 comprises 15 residues. J gave up 6 bases and V 2 bases, and 6 bases lay outside the gene matches. Germline V gives CDR1 MGHRA, CDR2 YSYEKL. The DNA for the CDR3 is TGCGCCAGCAGCCAACCGGGGACAGGTACAAACATTCAGTACTTC. It translates to CASSQPGTGTNIQYF.

The chain combines TRBV4-1 with TRBJ1-1; D might be TRBD1 (5 bases). This CDR3 is built from 16 residues. CDR1 MGHRA and CDR2 YSYEKL come from the germline V gene. The V gene lost 0 bases and the J gene lost 5 bases, with 16 bases spanning the gap. CDR3 loop: CASSQDGRGAITEAFF. In nucleotides, the CDR3 is TGCGCCAGCAGCCAAGACGGACGAGGGGCTATAACTGAAGCTTTCTTT.

The DNA for the CDR3 is TGTGCCAGCAGCCCTCCGACAGGGGCTGCAACTAATGAAAAACTGTTTTTT. This codes for CASSPPTGAATNEKLFF. The chain joins TRBV4-2 to TRBJ1-4, with 8 nucleotides matching TRBD1. This CDR3 has 17 amino acids. V dropped 4 bases and J dropped 0; count of bases not matched to a gene: 7. Germline lookup yields CDR1 LGHNA and CDR2 YNFKEQ.

This clone was seen just once. The V call is TRBV3-1 (or the pseudogene TRBV3-2), the J call TRBJ1-2; D call uncertain. The V gene's germline CDR1 is LGHDT and CDR2 YNNKEL (reference sequence). This CDR3 has 15 amino acids. V lost 0 bases and J 4 bases, leaving 12 bases between the germline ends. For the CDR3, the DNA is TGTGCCAGCAGCCAAGATTCGGGTGGTGGCTATGGCTACACCTTC. The encoded protein is CASSQDSGGGYGYTF.

The rearrangement links TRBV19 to TRBJ1-6; D ambiguous. Trimming removed 6 bases from V and 8 bases from J, with 17 bases in between. CDR1 and CDR2 (germline): LNHDA, SQIVND (reference sequence). The CDR3 contains 15 residues. The CDR3 DNA sequence: TGTGCCAGTAGGGGAGAAGGAACCTACGATTCACCCCTCCACTTT. Its protein is CASRGEGTYDSPLHF.

The chain has TRBV5-1 and TRBJ2-7; D gene ambiguous. V dropped 0 bases and J dropped 6 bases, with 10 bases sitting between them. This CDR3 comprises 13 residues. Germline CDR1 is SGHRS and CDR2 is YFSETQ. CDR3 nucleotides: TGCGCCAGCAGCTTGGCCGGGCAGACCGAGCAGTACTTC. It specifies CASSLAGQTEQYF.

V gene TRBV7-2 combines with J gene TRBJ1-6; perhaps TRBD1 as D (6 bases). Germline V CDR1 and CDR2: SGHTA, FQGNSA. With 2 bases removed from V and 7 bases from J, the gap between germline ends came to 12 bases. The CDR3 is 15 amino acids. CDR3 protein: CASSLSIGQNSPLHF. As DNA, the CDR3 is TGTGCCAGCAGCTTATCCATCGGACAGAATTCACCCCTCCACTTT.